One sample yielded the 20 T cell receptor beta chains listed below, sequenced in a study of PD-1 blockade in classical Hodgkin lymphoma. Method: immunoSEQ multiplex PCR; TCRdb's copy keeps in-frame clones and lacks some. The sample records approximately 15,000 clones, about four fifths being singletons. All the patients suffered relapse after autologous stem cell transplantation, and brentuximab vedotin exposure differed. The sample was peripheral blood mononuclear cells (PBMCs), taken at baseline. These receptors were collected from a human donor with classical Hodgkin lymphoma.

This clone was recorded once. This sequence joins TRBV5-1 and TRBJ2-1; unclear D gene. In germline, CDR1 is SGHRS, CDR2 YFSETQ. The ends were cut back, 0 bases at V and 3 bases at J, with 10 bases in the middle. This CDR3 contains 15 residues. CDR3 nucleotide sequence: TGCGCCAGCAGCTTGGAGGTCCCCTACTACAATGAGCAGTTCTTC. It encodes CASSLEVPYYNEQFF.

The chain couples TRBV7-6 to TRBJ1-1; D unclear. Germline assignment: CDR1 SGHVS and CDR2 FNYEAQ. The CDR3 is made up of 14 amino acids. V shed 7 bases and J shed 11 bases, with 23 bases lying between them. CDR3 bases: TGTGCCAGCATGCTTGGGCCCCAAACGGCGTACGCTTTCTTT. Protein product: CASMLGPQTAYAFF.

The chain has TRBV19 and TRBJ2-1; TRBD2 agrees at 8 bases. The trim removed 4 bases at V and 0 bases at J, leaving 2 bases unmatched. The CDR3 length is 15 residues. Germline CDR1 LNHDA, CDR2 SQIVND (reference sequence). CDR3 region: CASSRSGGSYNEQFF. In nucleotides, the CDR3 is TGTGCCAGTAGTAGGAGCGGGGGCTCCTACAATGAGCAGTTCTTC.

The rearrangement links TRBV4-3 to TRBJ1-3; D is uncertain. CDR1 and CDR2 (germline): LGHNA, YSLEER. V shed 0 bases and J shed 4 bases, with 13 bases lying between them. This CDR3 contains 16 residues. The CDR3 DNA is TGCGCCAGCAGCCAAGATTCCCGGGGAATAGGAAACACCATATATTTT. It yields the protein CASSQDSRGIGNTIYF.

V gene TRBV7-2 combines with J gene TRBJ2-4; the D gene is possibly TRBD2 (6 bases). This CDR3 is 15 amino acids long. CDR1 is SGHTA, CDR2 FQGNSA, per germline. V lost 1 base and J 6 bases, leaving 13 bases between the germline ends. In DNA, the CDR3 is TGTGCCAGCAGCTTAGGACGGGGAGGAGGAAACATTCAGTACTTC. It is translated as CASSLGRGGGNIQYF.

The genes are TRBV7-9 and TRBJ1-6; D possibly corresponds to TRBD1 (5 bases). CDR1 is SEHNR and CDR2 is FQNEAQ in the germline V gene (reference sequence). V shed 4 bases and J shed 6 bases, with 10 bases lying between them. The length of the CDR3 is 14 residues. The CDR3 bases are TGTGCCAGCAGCTCCGCGGGGGTTAATTCACCCCTCCACTTT. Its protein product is CASSSAGVNSPLHF.

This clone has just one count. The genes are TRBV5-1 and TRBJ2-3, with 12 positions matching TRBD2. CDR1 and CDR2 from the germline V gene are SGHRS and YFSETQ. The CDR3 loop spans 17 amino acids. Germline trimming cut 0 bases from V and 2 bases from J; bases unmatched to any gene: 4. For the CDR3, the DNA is TGCGCCAGCAGCTTGGGGACTAGCGGGGTACTCACAGATACGCAGTATTTT. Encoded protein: CASSLGTSGVLTDTQYF.

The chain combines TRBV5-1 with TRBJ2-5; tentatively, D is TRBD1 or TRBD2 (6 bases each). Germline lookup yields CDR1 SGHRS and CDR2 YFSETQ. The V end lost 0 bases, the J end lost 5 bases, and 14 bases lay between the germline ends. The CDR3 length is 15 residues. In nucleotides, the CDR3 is TGCGCCAGCAGCTTGGAGGGGGGCGCCCCCGAGACCCAGTACTTC. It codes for CASSLEGGAPETQYF.

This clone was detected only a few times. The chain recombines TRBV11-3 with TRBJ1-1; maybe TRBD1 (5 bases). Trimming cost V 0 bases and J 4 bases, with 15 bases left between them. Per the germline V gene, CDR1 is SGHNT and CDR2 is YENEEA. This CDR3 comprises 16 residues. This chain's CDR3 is CASSLDGRGGSTEAFF. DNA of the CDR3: TGTGCCAGCAGCTTAGATGGTAGGGGCGGGAGCACTGAAGCTTTCTTT. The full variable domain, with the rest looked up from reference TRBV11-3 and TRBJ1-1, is EAGVVQSPRYKIIEKKQPVAFWCNPISGHNTLYWYLQNLGQGPELLIRYENEEAVDDSQLPKDRFSAERLKGVDSTLKIQPAELGDSAVYLCASSLDGRGGSTEAFFGQGTRLTVV.

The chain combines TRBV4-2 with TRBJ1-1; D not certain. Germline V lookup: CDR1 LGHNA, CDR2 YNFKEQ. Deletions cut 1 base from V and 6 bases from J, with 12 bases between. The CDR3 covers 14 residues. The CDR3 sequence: CASSQGVAAAEAFF. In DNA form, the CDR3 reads TGTGCCAGCAGCCAAGGGGTGGCAGCCGCTGAAGCTTTCTTT.

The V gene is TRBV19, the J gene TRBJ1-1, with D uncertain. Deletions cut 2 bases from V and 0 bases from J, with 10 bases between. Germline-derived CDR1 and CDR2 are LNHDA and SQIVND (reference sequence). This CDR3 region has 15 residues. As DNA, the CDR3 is TGTGCCAGTAGTATACAGGTACGGGTGAACACTGAAGCTTTCTTT. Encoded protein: CASSIQVRVNTEAFF.

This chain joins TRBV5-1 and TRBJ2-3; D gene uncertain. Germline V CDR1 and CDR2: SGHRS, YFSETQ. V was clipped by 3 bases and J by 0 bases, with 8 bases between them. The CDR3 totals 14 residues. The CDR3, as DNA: TGCGCCAGCAGCTCACTGACTAGCACAGATACGCAGTATTTT. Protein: CASSSLTSTDTQYF.

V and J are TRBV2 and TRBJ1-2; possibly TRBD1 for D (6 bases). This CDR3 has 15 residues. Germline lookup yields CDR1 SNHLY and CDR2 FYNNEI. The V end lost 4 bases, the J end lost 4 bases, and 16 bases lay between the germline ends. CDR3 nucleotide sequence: TGTGCCAGCAGTGCCAGCAGGGGAGCTAGCTATGGCTACACCTTC. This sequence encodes CASSASRGASYGYTF.

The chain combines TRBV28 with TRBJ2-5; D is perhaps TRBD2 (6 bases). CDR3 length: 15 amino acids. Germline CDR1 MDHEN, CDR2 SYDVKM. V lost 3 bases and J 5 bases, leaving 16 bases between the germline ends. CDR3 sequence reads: CASSFQGLVSETQYF. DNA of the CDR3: TGTGCCAGCAGTTTTCAGGGACTGGTCTCGGAGACCCAGTACTTC.

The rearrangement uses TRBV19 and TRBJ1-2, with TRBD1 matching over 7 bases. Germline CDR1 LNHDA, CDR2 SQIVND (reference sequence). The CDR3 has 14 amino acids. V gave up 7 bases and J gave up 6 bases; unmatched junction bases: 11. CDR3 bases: TGTGCCAGTACCACGGGGGGGACAGTGCATGGCTACACCTTC. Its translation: CASTTGGTVHGYTF.

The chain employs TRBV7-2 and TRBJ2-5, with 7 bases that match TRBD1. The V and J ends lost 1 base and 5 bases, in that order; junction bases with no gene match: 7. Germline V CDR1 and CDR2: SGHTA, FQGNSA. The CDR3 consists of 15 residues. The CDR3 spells CASSLGDRVQETQYF. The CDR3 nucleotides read TGTGCCAGCAGCTTAGGTGACAGGGTGCAGGAGACCCAGTACTTC. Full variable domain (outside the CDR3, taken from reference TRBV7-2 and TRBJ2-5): GAGVSQSPSNKVTEKGKDVELRCDPISGHTALYWYRQSLGQGLEFLIYFQGNSAPDKSGLPSDRFSAERTGGSVSTLTIQRTQQEDSAVYLCASSLGDRVQETQYFGPGTRLLVL.

DNA for the CDR3: TGCAGCGTTGAAGAAGGGGACAGAGCGGAATCCTACAATGAGCAGTTCTTC. It specifies CSVEEGDRAESYNEQFF. This chain connects TRBV29-1 to TRBJ2-1; TRBD1 aligns across 7 bases. This CDR3 region has 17 residues. The ends lost 0 bases at V and 1 base at J; junction bases unmatched: 9. From germline, CDR1 is SQVTM and CDR2 ANQGSEA.

CDR3 protein: CATTRYGTAFYGYTF. The DNA of the CDR3 is TGTGCCACCACTAGGTATGGGACAGCATTCTATGGCTACACCTTC. The gene calls are TRBV6-6 and TRBJ1-2, with 7 bases that match TRBD1. The V segment lost 10 bases and the J segment 4 bases; nucleotides outside the gene matches: 15. This CDR3 region has 15 residues. Germline V gene data show CDR1 as MNHNY and CDR2 as SVGAGI (reference sequence).

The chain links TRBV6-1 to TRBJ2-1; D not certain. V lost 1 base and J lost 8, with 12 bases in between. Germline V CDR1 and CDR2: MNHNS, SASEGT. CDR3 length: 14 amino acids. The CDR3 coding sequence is TGTGCCAGCAGTGAAGTGTTCCGCAGCCATGAGCAGTTCTTC. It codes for CASSEVFRSHEQFF.

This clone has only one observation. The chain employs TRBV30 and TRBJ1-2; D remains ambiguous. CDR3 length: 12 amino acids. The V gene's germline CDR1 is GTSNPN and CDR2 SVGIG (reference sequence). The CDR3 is CVGRDPRYGYTF. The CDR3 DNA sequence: TGTGTCGGCCGCGACCCGCGCTATGGCTACACCTTC.